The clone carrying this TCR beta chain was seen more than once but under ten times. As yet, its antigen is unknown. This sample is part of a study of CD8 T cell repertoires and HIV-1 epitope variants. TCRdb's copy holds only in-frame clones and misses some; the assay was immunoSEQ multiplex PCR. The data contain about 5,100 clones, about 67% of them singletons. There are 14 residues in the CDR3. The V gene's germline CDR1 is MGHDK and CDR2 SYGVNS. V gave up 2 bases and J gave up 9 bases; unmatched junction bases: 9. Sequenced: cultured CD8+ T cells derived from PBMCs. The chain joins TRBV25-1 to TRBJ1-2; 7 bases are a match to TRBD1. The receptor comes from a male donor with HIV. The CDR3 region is CASSEPGQQGSYTF. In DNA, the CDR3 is TGTGCCAGCAGTGAACCGGGACAGCAAGGCAGCTACACCTTC.